This TCR beta chain stems from a study of cytomegalovirus exposure and HLA in healthy donors. Study findings and constraints: In vitro experiments confirmed that a few CMV-associated chains were specific for CMV antigens. Using a false discovery rate of 0.05, a later analysis showed that some 16,000 TCR beta sequences were associated with HLA alleles. Presence/absence analyses supposed approximately even sequencing depth among donors. Segments of the TCR beta V type were, in most cases, productive about 90% or about 30% of the time in an earlier analysis.

Of note for this clone: Its target is not known.

PCR was performed using 60 Vbeta and 13 Jbeta primers. TCRdb's table, derived via immunoSEQ multiplex PCR, lists solely in-frame clones and lacks some. The data hold 190,000 or so clones, with roughly four fifths observed a single time. V shed 4 bases and J 7 bases; nucleotides not matched to a gene: 5. The CDR3 length is 13 residues. Germline V CDR1 and CDR2: SGHTA, FQGNSA. This chain joins TRBV7-2 and TRBJ2-7; 9 positions agree with TRBD1. This TCR was sampled from a woman between 45 and 65 years old in good health and CMV-seropositive. Source material: PBMCs. The CDR3 region is CASSWDRAGEQYF. The DNA of the CDR3 is TGTGCCAGCAGCTGGGACAGGGCTGGGGAGCAGTACTTC.